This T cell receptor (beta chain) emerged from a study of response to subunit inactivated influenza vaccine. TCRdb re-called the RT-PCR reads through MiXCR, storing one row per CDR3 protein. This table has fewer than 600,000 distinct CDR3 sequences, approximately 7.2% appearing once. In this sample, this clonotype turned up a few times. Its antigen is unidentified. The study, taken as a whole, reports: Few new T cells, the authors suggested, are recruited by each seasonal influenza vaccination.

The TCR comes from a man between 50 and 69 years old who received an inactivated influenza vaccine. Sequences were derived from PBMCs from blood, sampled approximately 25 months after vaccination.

The CDR3 region has the DNA TGTGCCAGCAGTCACGTCGGCGGGGGTCTCGCCCTCAGGCAGCCCCAGCATTTT. Translation: CASSHVGGGLALRQPQHF. The chain recombines TRBV27 with TRBJ1-5, with D possibly being TRBD1 (5 bases). Trimming stripped 5 bases from V and 7 bases from J, with 27 bases between. CDR3 size: 18 residues. Germline V gene sequence: CDR1 MNHEY, CDR2 SMNVEV (reference sequence).